This TCR beta chain was observed in a study of CD8 T cells in Susac syndrome. Sequencing of TCR beta was undertaken in CD8+ and CD4+ T cells derived from blood. TEMRA cells were enriched by FACS, while CD8+ and CD4+ T cells were obtained through a negative isolation that was performed magnetically. The length of the CDR3 is 8 residues. The ends were cut back, 8 bases at V and 14 bases at J, with 12 bases in the middle. CDR1 is GTSNPN and CDR2 is SVGIG in the germline V gene (reference sequence). With random hexamers, roughly 0.5 to 1 ug RNA was reverse transcribed. immunoSEQ multiplex PCR amplified TCR beta CDR3 across 54 Vbeta, 13 Jbeta. A single record per CDR3 protein comes from TCRdb applying MiXCR to the immunoSEQ multiplex PCR reads. The sample has 150,000 to 200,000 distinct CDR3 sequences, around 95% seen once.

V usage is TRBV30 and J usage is TRBJ2-5; D call uncertain. The sequence derives from a human donor in good health. The specimen sequenced was CD4+ T cells from PBMCs. In nucleotides, the CDR3 is TGTGCCATTGACGCTACCTACTTC. It encodes CAIDATYF.